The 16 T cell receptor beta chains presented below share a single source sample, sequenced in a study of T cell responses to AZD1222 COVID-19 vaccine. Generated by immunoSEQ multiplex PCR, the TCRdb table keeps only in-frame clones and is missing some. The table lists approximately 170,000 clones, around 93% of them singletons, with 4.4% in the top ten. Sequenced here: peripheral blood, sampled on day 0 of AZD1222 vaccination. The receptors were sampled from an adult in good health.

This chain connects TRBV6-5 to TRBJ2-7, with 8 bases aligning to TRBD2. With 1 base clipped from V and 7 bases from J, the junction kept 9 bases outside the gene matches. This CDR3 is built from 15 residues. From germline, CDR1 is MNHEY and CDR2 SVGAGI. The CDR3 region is CASSYWYGRAVEQYF. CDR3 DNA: TGTGCCAGCAGTTACTGGTACGGGAGGGCCGTAGAGCAGTACTTC.

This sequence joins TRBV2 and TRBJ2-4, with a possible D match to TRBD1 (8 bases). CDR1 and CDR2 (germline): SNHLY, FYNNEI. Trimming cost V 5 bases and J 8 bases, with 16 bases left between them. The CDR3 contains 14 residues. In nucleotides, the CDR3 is TGTGCCAGCAGTCCGGGACAGGCGGGGGACATTCAGTACTTC. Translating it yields CASSPGQAGDIQYF.

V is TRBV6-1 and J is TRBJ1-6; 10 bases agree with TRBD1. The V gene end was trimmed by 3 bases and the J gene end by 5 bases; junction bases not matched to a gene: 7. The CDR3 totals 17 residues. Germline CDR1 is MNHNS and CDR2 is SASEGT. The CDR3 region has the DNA TGTGCCAGCAGTGACCGACAGGGGGCGAATGATAATTCACCCCTCCACTTT. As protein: CASSDRQGANDNSPLHF.

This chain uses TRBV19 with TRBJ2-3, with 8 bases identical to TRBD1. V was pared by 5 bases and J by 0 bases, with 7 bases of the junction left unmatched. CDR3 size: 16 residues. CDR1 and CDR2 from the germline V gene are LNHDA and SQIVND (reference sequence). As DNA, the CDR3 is TGTGCCAGTAGTCCCTCACGGGACAGGAGCACAGATACGCAGTATTTT. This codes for CASSPSRDRSTDTQYF.

This chain's CDR3 is CASSQGLGSYNEQFF. Written as DNA, the CDR3 is TGCGCCAGCAGCCAAGGGCTAGGGAGCTACAATGAGCAGTTCTTC. The chain uses TRBV4-1 and TRBJ2-1; possibly TRBD2 for D (5 bases). From germline, CDR1 is MGHRA and CDR2 YSYEKL. This CDR3 has 15 residues. Trimming shortened V by 1 base and J by 3 bases, and 10 bases separated the two germline ends.

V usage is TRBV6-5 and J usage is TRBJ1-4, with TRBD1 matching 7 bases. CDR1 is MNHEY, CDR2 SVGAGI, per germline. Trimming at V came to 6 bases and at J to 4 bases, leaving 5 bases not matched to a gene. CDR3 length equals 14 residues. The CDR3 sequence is CASSRDRYNEKLFF. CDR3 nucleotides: TGTGCCAGCAGCCGGGACAGATATAATGAAAAACTGTTTTTT.

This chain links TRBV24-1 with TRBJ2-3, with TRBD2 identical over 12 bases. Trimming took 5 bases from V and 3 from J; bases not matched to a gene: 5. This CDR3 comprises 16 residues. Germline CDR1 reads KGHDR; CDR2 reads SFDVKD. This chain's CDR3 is CATSGPTSGRTDTQYF. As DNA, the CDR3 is TGTGCCACCAGTGGTCCTACTAGCGGGAGGACAGATACGCAGTATTTT.

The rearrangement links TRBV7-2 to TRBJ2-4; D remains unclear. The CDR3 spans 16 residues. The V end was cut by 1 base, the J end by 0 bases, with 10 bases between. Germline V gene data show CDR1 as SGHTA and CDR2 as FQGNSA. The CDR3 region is CASSLGAELAKNIQYF. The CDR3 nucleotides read TGTGCCAGCAGCTTAGGGGCGGAACTAGCCAAAAACATTCAGTACTTC.

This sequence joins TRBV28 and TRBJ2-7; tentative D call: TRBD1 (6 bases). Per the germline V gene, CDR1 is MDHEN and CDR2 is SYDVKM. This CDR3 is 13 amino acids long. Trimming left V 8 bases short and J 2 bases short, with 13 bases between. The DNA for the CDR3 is TGTGCCAGCGGAAGGGACAAGGCCTACGAGCAGTACTTC. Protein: CASGRDKAYEQYF.

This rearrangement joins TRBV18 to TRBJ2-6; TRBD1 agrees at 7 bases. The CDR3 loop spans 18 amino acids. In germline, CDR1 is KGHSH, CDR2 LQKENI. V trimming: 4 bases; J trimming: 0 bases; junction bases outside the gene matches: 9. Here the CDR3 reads CASSLFGTASSGANVLTF. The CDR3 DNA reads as TGTGCCAGCTCACTGTTTGGGACAGCCTCCTCTGGGGCCAACGTCCTGACTTTC. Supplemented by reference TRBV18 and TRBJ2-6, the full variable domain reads NAGVMQNPRHLVRRRGQEARLRCSPMKGHSHVYWYRQLPEEGLKFMVYLQKENIIDESGMPKERFSAEFPKEGPSILRIQQVVRGDSAAYFCASSLFGTASSGANVLTFGAGSRLTVL.

The chain's CDR3 is CASSVPIGRLTDTQYF. CDR3 sequence (DNA): TGTGCCAGCAGTGTGCCTATCGGGAGGTTAACAGATACGCAGTATTTT. The V call is TRBV6-6, the J call TRBJ2-3; TRBD2 matches 7 bases. V shed 5 bases and J 3 bases; nucleotides not matched to a gene: 11. The CDR3 has 16 amino acids. Germline CDR1 and CDR2: MNHNY and SVGAGI (reference sequence).

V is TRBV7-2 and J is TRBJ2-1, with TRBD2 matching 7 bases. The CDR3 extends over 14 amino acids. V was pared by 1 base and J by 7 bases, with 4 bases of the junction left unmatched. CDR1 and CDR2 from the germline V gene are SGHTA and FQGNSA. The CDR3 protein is CASSLGGGANEQFF. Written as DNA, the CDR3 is TGTGCCAGCAGCTTAGGGGGAGGGGCTAATGAGCAGTTCTTC.

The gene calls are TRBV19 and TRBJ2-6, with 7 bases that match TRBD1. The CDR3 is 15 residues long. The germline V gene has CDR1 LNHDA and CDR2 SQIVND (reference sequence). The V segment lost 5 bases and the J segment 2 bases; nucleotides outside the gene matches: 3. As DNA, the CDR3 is TGTGCCAGTAGTGCTGACAGGGCTGGGGCCAACGTCCTGACTTTC. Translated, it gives CASSADRAGANVLTF.

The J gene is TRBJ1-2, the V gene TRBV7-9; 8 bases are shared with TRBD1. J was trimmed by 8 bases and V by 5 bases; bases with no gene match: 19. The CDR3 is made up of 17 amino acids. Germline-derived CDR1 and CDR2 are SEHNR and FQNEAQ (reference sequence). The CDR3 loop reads CASSPSYVAGGAWGYTF. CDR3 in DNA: TGTGCCAGCAGCCCATCGTATGTCGCAGGGGGCGCTTGGGGCTACACCTTC.

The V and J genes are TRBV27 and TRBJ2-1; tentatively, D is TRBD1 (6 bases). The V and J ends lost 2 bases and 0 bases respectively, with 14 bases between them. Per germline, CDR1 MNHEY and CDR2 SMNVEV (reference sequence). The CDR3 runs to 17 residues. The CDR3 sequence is CASSLRSARGSYNEQFF. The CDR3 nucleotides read TGTGCCAGCAGTTTAAGGTCCGCCAGGGGCTCCTACAATGAGCAGTTCTTC.

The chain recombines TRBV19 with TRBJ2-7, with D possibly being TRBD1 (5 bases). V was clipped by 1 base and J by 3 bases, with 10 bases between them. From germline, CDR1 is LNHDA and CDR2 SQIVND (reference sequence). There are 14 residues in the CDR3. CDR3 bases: TGTGCCAGTAGTATAGTGGCAGACAGCTACGAGCAGTACTTC. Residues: CASSIVADSYEQYF.